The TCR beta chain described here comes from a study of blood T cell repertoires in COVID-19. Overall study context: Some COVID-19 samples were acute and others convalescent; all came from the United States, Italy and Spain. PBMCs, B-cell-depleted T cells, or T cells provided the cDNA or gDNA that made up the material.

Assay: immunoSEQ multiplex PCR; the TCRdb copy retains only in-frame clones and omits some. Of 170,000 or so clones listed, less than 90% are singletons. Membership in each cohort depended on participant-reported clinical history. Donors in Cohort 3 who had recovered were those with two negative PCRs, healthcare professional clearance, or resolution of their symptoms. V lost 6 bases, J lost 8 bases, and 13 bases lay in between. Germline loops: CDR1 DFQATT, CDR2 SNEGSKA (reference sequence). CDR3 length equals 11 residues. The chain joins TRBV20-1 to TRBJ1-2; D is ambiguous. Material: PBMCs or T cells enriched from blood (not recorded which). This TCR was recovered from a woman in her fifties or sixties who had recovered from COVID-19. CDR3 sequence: CSAPGVRGYTF. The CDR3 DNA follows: TGCAGTGCCCCAGGTGTACGGGGCTACACCTTC.